This T cell receptor (beta chain) appears in the sequencing data of a study of OX40 agonist ivuxolimab in advanced cancers. V shed 3 bases and J shed 1 base, with 13 bases lying between them. Germline V gene lookup returns CDR1 SGHTA and CDR2 FQGNSA. CDR3 length: 16 amino acids. Clones were sequenced by immunoSEQ multiplex PCR, and TCRdb holds only the in-frame ones, with some missing. The sample has about 78,000 clones, roughly 92% seen once. This specimen consisted of CD4+ or CD8+ T cells sorted from blood, obtained in a trial of the OX40 agonist ivuxolimab. The receptor was isolated from an adult with an advanced solid tumor such as melanoma, head and neck, liver or kidney cancer. The J gene is TRBJ1-3, the V gene TRBV7-2; D gene unclear. CDR3 protein: CASSFRLGVSGNTIYF. The CDR3 nucleotides read TGTGCCAGCAGCTTCAGGCTTGGCGTTTCTGGAAACACCATATATTTT.